What follows are 22 T cell receptor beta chains derived from one specimen sequenced in a study of blood T cell repertoires in COVID-19. Profiled with immunoSEQ multiplex PCR; TCRdb holds only in-frame clones, not every one. The sample holds around 250,000 clones, around 83% seen once. The material sequenced was peripheral blood. These receptors were obtained from a middle-aged man with active or convalescent COVID-19.

Written as DNA, the CDR3 is TGTGCCAGCAGCCACAAGATTATTACGCGTCTAGCGGGAGTATTAGATACGCAGTATTTT. It specifies CASSHKIITRLAGVLDTQYF. The chain recombines TRBV14 with TRBJ2-3; 10 nucleotides line up with TRBD2. With V trimmed by 3 bases and J by 5 bases, 20 bases remained unmatched. Germline CDR1 reads SGHDN; CDR2 reads FVKESK. The CDR3 spans 20 residues.

The chain employs TRBV14 and TRBJ2-1; no firm D call. With 1 base removed from V and 3 bases from J, the gap between germline ends came to 7 bases. The CDR3 extends over 14 amino acids. Per germline, CDR1 SGHDN and CDR2 FVKESK. Here the CDR3 reads CASSQAPFYNEQFF. As DNA, the CDR3 is TGTGCCAGCAGCCAAGCCCCCTTCTACAATGAGCAGTTCTTC. Complete variable domain (other parts from reference TRBV14 and TRBJ2-1): EAGVTQFPSHSVIEKGQTVTLRCDPISGHDNLYWYRRVMGKEIKFLLHFVKESKQDESGMPNNRFLAERTGGTYSTLKVQPAELEDSGVYFCASSQAPFYNEQFFGPGTRLTVL.

The chain has TRBV12-3 or TRBV12-4 and TRBJ2-7; no firm D call. The CDR3 spans 13 residues. The V and J ends lost 0 bases and 2 bases respectively, with 5 bases between them. The CDR3 DNA sequence: TGTGCCAGCAGTTTAGCGCTAGCCTACGAGCAGTACTTC. It codes for CASSLALAYEQYF.

V usage is TRBV5-4 and J usage is TRBJ2-7, with a tentative D call TRBD1 (6 bases). CDR3 length: 13 residues. With 5 bases removed from V and 3 bases from J, the gap between germline ends came to 12 bases. The germline CDR1 and CDR2 sequences are SGHNT and YYREEE (reference sequence). CDR3 loop: CASSVQGVYEQYF. CDR3 coding DNA: TGTGCCAGCAGTGTACAGGGTGTCTACGAGCAGTACTTC.

In its sample, this clone was seen a few times. This sample includes further DNA sequences coding for the same CDR3. The chain employs TRBV30 and TRBJ2-3, with TRBD1 identical over 9 bases. Germline V gene sequence: CDR1 GTSNPN, CDR2 SVGIG (reference sequence). The length of the CDR3 is 14 residues. The V gene end was trimmed by 4 bases and the J gene end by 0 bases; junction bases not matched to a gene: 2. The CDR3 sequence: CAWTGTGSTDTQYF. DNA of the CDR3: TGTGCCTGGACGGGGACAGGGAGCACAGATACGCAGTATTTT. Looking up the rest from reference TRBV30 and TRBJ2-3 gives the full variable domain: SQTIHQWPATLVQPVGSPLSLECTVEGTSNPNLYWYRQAAGRGLQLLFYSVGIGQISSEVPQNLSASRPQDRQFILSSKKLLLSDSGFYLCAWTGTGSTDTQYFGPGTRLTVL.

The chain employs TRBV7-6 and TRBJ2-7; 7 bases agree with TRBD1. The CDR3 is made up of 13 amino acids. J gave up 6 bases and V 4 bases, and 6 bases lay outside the gene matches. Germline CDR1 is SGHVS and CDR2 is FNYEAQ. CDR3 sequence reads: CASSSRDSGEQYF. The CDR3 DNA sequence: TGTGCCAGCAGCTCCCGGGACAGCGGCGAGCAGTACTTC. The complete variable domain, with remaining parts taken from reference TRBV7-6 and TRBJ2-7, reads GAGVSQSPRYKVTKRGQDVALRCDPISGHVSLYWYRQALGQGPEFLTYFNYEAQQDKSGLPNDRFSAERPEGSISTLTIQRTEQRDSAMYRCASSSRDSGEQYFGPGTRLTVT.

A word on this clone: The junction and the germline gene differ at one end; a read error may be behind it. The V call is TRBV5-8, the J call TRBJ1-1; TRBD1 is a possible D gene (5 bases). The CDR3 is made up of 13 amino acids. Germline loops: CDR1 SGHTS, CDR2 YDEGEE. Here the CDR3 reads CASSVNRNPEAFF. DNA of the CDR3: TGTGCCAGCAGCGTGAACAGGAACCCTGAAGCTTTCTTT.

The V gene is TRBV5-1, the J gene TRBJ2-1; D gene uncertain. CDR3 size: 14 residues. V was trimmed by 0 bases and J by 5 bases, leaving 9 bases between them. Germline loops: CDR1 SGHRS, CDR2 YFSETQ. CDR3 in DNA: TGCGCCAGCAGCTTGGACGCGGCTAACAATGAGCAGTTCTTC. It encodes CASSLDAANNEQFF.

V gene TRBV5-1 combines with J gene TRBJ2-1; 8 bases agree with TRBD2. The germline gives CDR1 SGHRS, CDR2 YFSETQ. This CDR3 is built from 13 residues. V was pared by 0 bases and J by 15 bases, with 8 bases of the junction left unmatched. The CDR3 nucleotides are TGCGCCAGCAGCTTGGCCGGGGGGGACGGATGGTTCTTC. Protein product: CASSLAGGDGWFF.

This chain links TRBV5-4 with TRBJ1-2; 7 bases agree with TRBD1. J was trimmed by 4 bases and V by 5 bases; bases with no gene match: 2. CDR1 is SGHNT and CDR2 is YYREEE in the germline V gene (reference sequence). The CDR3 has 12 residues. CDR3 residues: CASRRTGYGYTF. CDR3 nucleotide sequence: TGTGCCAGCAGGAGGACAGGCTATGGCTACACCTTC.

V usage is TRBV30 and J usage is TRBJ1-4; possible D gene TRBD1, 5 bases. The CDR3 spans 13 residues. Germline CDR1 GTSNPN, CDR2 SVGIG (reference sequence). The germline V and J ends were trimmed by 2 bases and 7 bases, with 11 bases remaining between them. CDR3 sequence: CAWSWGVGEKLFF. For the CDR3, the DNA is TGTGCCTGGAGTTGGGGGGTAGGTGAAAAACTGTTTTTT.

J is TRBJ2-5 and V is TRBV12-3 or TRBV12-4, with D maybe TRBD1 (5 bases). The CDR3 loop spans 13 amino acids. V was clipped by 3 bases and J by 5 bases, with 10 bases between them. In DNA form, the CDR3 reads TGTGCCAGCAGTTTTGGACACTGGGAGACCCAGTACTTC. Protein: CASSFGHWETQYF.

This chain links TRBV30 with TRBJ2-3; D is ambiguous. CDR3 length: 11 amino acids. V lost 0 bases and J lost 5, with 3 bases in between. Germline CDR1 GTSNPN, CDR2 SVGIG (reference sequence). CDR3: CAWSVGDTQYF. CDR3 sequence (DNA): TGTGCCTGGAGTGTCGGAGATACGCAGTATTTT.

The chain uses TRBV30 and TRBJ1-1; D gene ambiguous. Germline CDR1 is GTSNPN and CDR2 is SVGIG (reference sequence). V gave up 2 bases and J gave up 4 bases, with 11 bases separating them. The CDR3 covers 13 residues. The CDR3 region has the DNA TGTGCCTGGAGTTCCTATTACGCCACTGAAGCTTTCTTT. Translating gives CAWSSYYATEAFF. The full variable domain, completed using reference TRBV30 and TRBJ1-1, is SQTIHQWPATLVQPVGSPLSLECTVEGTSNPNLYWYRQAAGRGLQLLFYSVGIGQISSEVPQNLSASRPQDRQFILSSKKLLLSDSGFYLCAWSSYYATEAFFGQGTRLTVV.

This sequence joins TRBV11-2 and TRBJ1-3; D perhaps matches TRBD1 (5 bases). This CDR3 spans 18 amino acids. The ends were cut back, 0 bases at V and 4 bases at J, with 19 bases in the middle. CDR1 and CDR2 from the germline V gene are SGHAT and FQNNGV. CDR3 bases: TGTGCCAGCAGCTTAGATCTTGGGACTGGGATGGGCGGAAACACCATATATTTT. Translating it yields CASSLDLGTGMGGNTIYF.

V gene TRBV6-1 combines with J gene TRBJ1-4; D gene ambiguous. The CDR3 runs to 14 residues. V lost 3 bases and J 8 bases, leaving 13 bases between the germline ends. The V gene's germline CDR1 is MNHNS and CDR2 SASEGT. The CDR3 DNA reads TGTGCCAGCAGTGATTACCCACTCGGGGAAAAACTGTTTTTT. This encodes CASSDYPLGEKLFF.

The chain recombines TRBV6-2 or TRBV6-3 with TRBJ1-5; no reliable D call. The CDR3 consists of 14 residues. Germline V gene data show CDR1 as MNHEY and CDR2 as SVGEGT. Trimming stripped 5 bases from V and 1 base from J, with 9 bases between. In DNA form, the CDR3 reads TGTGCCAGCAGTCACCCAGAAAGCAATCAGCCCCAGCATTTT. This encodes CASSHPESNQPQHF.

This sequence joins TRBV9 and TRBJ2-5, with 7 bases aligning to TRBD1. The CDR3 is 15 residues long. Looked up from germline, CDR1 is SGDLS and CDR2 is YYNGEE. The junction had 4 bases not matched to a gene; V was cut back by 0 bases and J by 2 bases. CDR3 protein: CASSVDYRGQETQYF. The CDR3 nucleotides read TGTGCCAGCAGCGTAGACTACAGGGGTCAAGAGACCCAGTACTTC.

The rearrangement links TRBV5-1 to TRBJ2-3; the D is unclear. V lost 3 bases and J lost 9, with 11 bases in between. The CDR3 loop spans 12 amino acids. The germline V gene has CDR1 SGHRS and CDR2 YFSETQ. The CDR3 loop is CASSSPPQTQYF. The CDR3 DNA reads as TGCGCCAGCAGCTCTCCTCCGCAGACGCAGTATTTT.

The rearrangement uses TRBV11-3 and TRBJ2-5, with 7 bases identical to TRBD1. Germline V CDR1 and CDR2: SGHNT, YENEEA. J gave up 3 bases and V 1 base, and 11 bases lay outside the gene matches. There are 17 residues in the CDR3. The CDR3 coding sequence is TGTGCCAGCAGCTTAGGATCATCGACAGGGACAGAAGAGACCCAGTACTTC. Translation gives CASSLGSSTGTEETQYF.

The chain links TRBV29-1 to TRBJ2-2; D possibly corresponds to TRBD1 (5 bases). The CDR3 totals 13 residues. Trimming took 4 bases from V and 6 from J, leaving 12 bases between them. Looked up from germline, CDR1 is SQVTM and CDR2 is ANQGSEA. The CDR3 region has the DNA TGCAGCGTTGGACAAGGGGTGCCCGGGGAGCTGTTTTTT. It translates to CSVGQGVPGELFF.

The rearrangement links TRBV9 to TRBJ2-3, with 14 bases lining up with TRBD2. The CDR3 has 17 residues. The ends lost 4 bases at V and 6 bases at J; junction bases unmatched: 10. Germline V gene lookup returns CDR1 SGDLS and CDR2 YYNGEE. The CDR3 here is CASSPRLAGGLGDTQYF. In DNA, the CDR3 is TGTGCCAGCAGCCCCCGACTAGCGGGGGGGCTCGGGGATACGCAGTATTTT.